This is a list of T cell receptor beta chains from one sample in a study of blood T cell repertoires in COVID-19. Measured with immunoSEQ multiplex PCR; TCRdb has only the in-frame clones, and not every one. The table shows about 68,000 clones, with 91% occurring only once. Material: peripheral blood. All receptors derive from a middle-aged man with COVID-19, enrolled during active disease. Both conserved end residues are part of each CDR3. D genes are given only for firm matches. Only part of the rows carry a size: once, few, many, or a class if the clone is expanded.

clone size,V gene,D gene,J gene,CDR3 protein,CDR3 DNA
-,TRBV2,-,TRBJ1-6,CASSEFGDNSPLHF,TGTGCCAGCAGTGAATTCGGGGATAATTCACCCCTCCACTTT
once,TRBV2,-,TRBJ2-2,CASSVEGLGNTGELFF,TGTGCCAGCAGTGTGGAAGGACTGGGGAACACCGGGGAGCTGTTTTTT
-,TRBV13,-,TRBJ1-6,CASSYSLNSPLHF,TGTGCCAGCAGCTATTCTCTCAATTCACCCCTCCACTTT
-,TRBV7-3,TRBD1,TRBJ2-1,CASSLRQGNYNEQFF,TGTGCCAGCAGCTTAAGACAGGGTAATTACAATGAGCAGTTCTTC
-,TRBV12-3/TRBV12-4,-,TRBJ1-2,CASSSQIFYGYTF,TGTGCCAGCAGCTCACAGATTTTCTATGGCTACACCTTC
-,TRBV6-6,TRBD1,TRBJ1-3,CASSRTGDGNTIYF,TGTGCCAGCAGTCGGACAGGGGACGGAAACACCATATATTTT
-,TRBV6-5,-,TRBJ2-6,CASSRDSGANVLTF,TGTGCCAGCAGTCGGGACTCTGGGGCCAACGTCCTGACTTTC
once,TRBV28,TRBD1,TRBJ1-6,CASSEDRGVSSPLHF,TGTGCCAGCAGTGAGGACAGGGGAGTATCCTCACCCCTCCACTTT
once,TRBV7-3,-,TRBJ1-1,CASSLEHRAASEAFF,TGTGCCAGCAGCTTAGAGCACAGGGCGGCGTCTGAAGCTTTCTTT
-,TRBV3-1/TRBV3-2,TRBD2,TRBJ2-1,CASSQEGTNNEQFF,TGTGCCAGCAGCCAAGAGGGGACTAACAATGAGCAGTTCTTC
-,TRBV6-1,-,TRBJ1-1,CASSSHYNTEAFF,TGTGCCAGCAGTTCTCACTACAACACTGAAGCTTTCTTT
-,TRBV2,-,TRBJ2-5,CASNGQGGGKTQYF,TGTGCCAGCAATGGGCAGGGGGGTGGAAAGACCCAGTACTTC
-,TRBV3-1/TRBV3-2,-,TRBJ1-2,CASSQDTGYGYTF,TGTGCCAGCAGCCAAGATACTGGCTATGGCTACACCTTC
-,TRBV11-2,TRBD1,TRBJ2-7,CASSPPATGLHEQYF,TGTGCCAGCAGCCCCCCCGCGACAGGGCTTCACGAGCAGTACTTC
-,TRBV21-1,-,TRBJ1-1,CASSEQGAEAFF,TGTGCCAGCAGCGAACAGGGTGCTGAAGCTTTCTTT
-,TRBV3-1/TRBV3-2,-,TRBJ2-5,CASSKGTLRETQYF,TGTGCCAGCAGTAAAGGCACACTAAGGGAGACCCAGTACTTC
-,TRBV6-5,TRBD1,TRBJ1-2,CASGTAYGYTF,TGTGCCAGCGGGACAGCCTATGGCTACACCTTC
-,TRBV28,-,TRBJ2-7,CASSTQETYEQYF,TGTGCCAGCAGCACACAGGAAACCTACGAGCAGTACTTC
-,TRBV6-5,-,TRBJ1-4,CASSYSIGGAPGLFF,TGTGCCAGCAGTTACTCGATAGGCGGGGCGCCAGGACTGTTTTTT
-,TRBV5-3,TRBD2,TRBJ2-1,CARSAATHERGDMGAKGQFF,TGTGCCAGAAGCGCGGCAACTCACGAGCGGGGGGACATGGGGGCTAAGGGGCAGTTCTTC
-,TRBV5-5,-,TRBJ2-2,CASSRDLNTGELFF,TGTGCCAGCAGCCGGGACTTGAACACCGGGGAGCTGTTTTTT
-,TRBV30,-,TRBJ1-1,CAWIGGILNTEAFF,TGTGCCTGGATCGGAGGCATCCTGAACACTGAAGCTTTCTTT
once,TRBV5-1,TRBD1,TRBJ2-3,CASSPGQNTDTQYF,TGCGCCAGCAGCCCGGGACAGAACACAGATACGCAGTATTTT
-,TRBV5-6,-,TRBJ1-5,CASSLEGGGDNQPQHF,TGTGCCAGCAGCTTGGAGGGAGGGGGGGATAATCAGCCCCAGCATTTT
-,TRBV10-2,TRBD2,TRBJ2-2,CASSEPAGAGSGELFF,TGCGCCAGCAGTGAGCCAGCGGGGGCCGGGTCCGGGGAGCTGTTTTTT
-,TRBV19,TRBD1,TRBJ2-6,CASSISPGQGASSGANVLTF,TGTGCCAGTAGTATATCGCCGGGACAGGGGGCATCGTCTGGGGCCAACGTCCTGACTTTC
-,TRBV28,-,TRBJ2-3,CASRQGTDTQYF,TGTGCCAGCAGACAGGGTACAGATACGCAGTATTTT
-,TRBV5-1,TRBD1,TRBJ1-1,CASSSGQGNTEAFF,TGCGCCAGCAGCTCCGGACAGGGGAACACTGAAGCTTTCTTT
-,TRBV2,TRBD2,TRBJ2-2,CASSGTSKTGELFF,TGTGCCAGCAGTGGGACTAGCAAGACCGGGGAGCTGTTTTTT
-,TRBV5-1,-,TRBJ2-5,CASSFEETQYF,TGCGCCAGCAGCTTTGAGGAGACCCAGTACTTC
-,TRBV24-1,TRBD1,TRBJ2-2,CATSDVGQGDTGELFF,TGTGCCACCAGTGACGTCGGACAGGGGGACACCGGGGAGCTGTTTTTT
-,TRBV6-5,TRBD1,TRBJ1-1,CASSRQGTNTEAFF,TGTGCCAGCAGTCGACAGGGGACGAACACTGAAGCTTTCTTT
-,TRBV5-1,TRBD2,TRBJ2-1,CASSLAPAGGLNEQFF,TGCGCCAGCAGCTTGGCCCCAGCGGGGGGTCTGAATGAGCAGTTCTTC